Here is one T cell receptor (beta chain) with its context. Its binding antigen is unknown. No much larger clone exists at a distance of one base, and base qualities are not known. The CDR3 starts with the cysteine, ends with the phenylalanine, and has 14 residues. The CDR3 DNA has 42 bases and is translated from base 1. V drops 5 bases and J drops 0 bases, leaving 8 bases in between. From the germline V gene (reference sequence), CDR1 is LNHDA and CDR2 is SQIVND. The sample is drawn from a study of cytotoxic CD8 clonotypes in ibrutinib-treated CLL listed by TCRdb under 2021. About the full investigation: The cohort had ten to twelve relapsed/refractory and around 16 treatment-naive patients; 17 to 18 were IGHV unmutated. Of the 70 to 90 people in the trial, about 27 had longitudinal samples available. Response samples were taken after a median of around 13 months on treatment, ranging from roughly 6 to 36 months. On average, each sample yielded roughly 260,000 productive templates and 80,000 to 95,000 productive rearrangements. Responses were partial in around 25 patients and complete in 2; after median approximately 69 months follow-up, about 15 stayed in remission and approximately 12 progressed. Cryopreserved peripheral blood mononuclear cells were obtained before treatment, at response, and at either sustained remission or disease progression.

On a MiSeq, deep resolution sequencing aimed for a depth between 1 in 1 million and 1 in 200,000 T cells, with each clonotype covered around 9.2x on average. The immunoSEQ hsTCRB Kit was used to generate the TCR beta libraries. From the authors' description of their analysis: ImmunoSEQ Data Assistant and ImmunoSEQ Analyzer were used for data analysis, and V, D and J genes were assigned according to IMGT definitions. Clonality, which ranges from 0 to 1, was calculated by subtracting the normalized Shannon entropy of productive rearrangement frequencies from one. Only overrepresented clonotypes making up at least 0.05% of the repertoire of each patient were included in the public clonotype analysis. Approximately 12 age-matched healthy donor repertoires from immuneACCESS were used as controls for clonality. In TCRdb, the immuneACCESS table is reduced to in-frame sequences with V and J assigned. These tables do not hold every clone; where another copy was compared, an unresolved V gene accounts for under half, and the others remain unexplained. The DNA was the basis for D and trimming; V, J and clone size are from that table. The sample contains approximately 330,000 clones, more than 65% of them found a single time. The top ten constitute more than 6% of the sample.

For TCR beta library preparation, around 2.1 micrograms of genomic DNA were extracted from the cryopreserved PBMCs. Longitudinal blood samples from CLL patients on ibrutinib monotherapy were analyzed using high-throughput TCR beta sequencing. The patients took part in an open-label, single-center phase 2 trial of ibrutinib monotherapy. Results and caveats for the whole study, not just this receptor: Clonality increased at ibrutinib response, stayed stable in sustained remission, and fell back toward baseline at progression. Sustained-remission and progressing patients did not have matched sampling times, and lymph node repertoires were not examined. Baseline clonality exceeded that of age-matched healthy donors and correlated strongly with circulating CD8+ T-cell counts. Public clonotypes were rare and either shrank or stayed stable during treatment, and the rise in clonality at ibrutinib response reflected expansion of private clonotypes.

The receptor was isolated from a human donor with chronic lymphocytic leukemia. The chain employs TRBV19 and TRBJ1-5; the D gene is possibly TRBD1, with 5 bases matching. Here the sequenced sample was PBMCs, taken before ibrutinib treatment. The DNA sequence is as follows: TGTGCCAGTAGTCTGACAGTTAGCAATCAGCCCCAGCATTTT. Its protein reads: CASSLTVSNQPQHF.